This TCR beta chain was sequenced during a study of T-cell reconstitution after alpha-beta-depleted transplantation in children. This sample's TCRbeta library carried unique molecular identifier barcodes. TCRdb recomputed calls from the PCR reads with MiXCR, one row per CDR3 protein. The sample gives around 670,000 distinct CDR3 sequences, around 13% of which show up once; around 0.8% is in the top ten. Note on this clonotype: Its antigen is not identified.

Study conclusions and caveats: As was reported, about two months after transplant, alpha-beta T cells came from several hundred expanded graft clones.

J gave up 3 bases and V 4 bases, and 11 bases lay outside the gene matches. The germline V gene encodes CDR1 SGHRS and CDR2 YFSETQ. This CDR3 has 16 residues. The specimen comprised PBMCs, sampled before TCRalphabeta/CD19-depleted stem cell transplant. This TCR came from a girl aged 2-9 years with congenital amegakaryocytic thrombocytopenia, due to receive a stem cell transplant. The gene calls are TRBV5-1 and TRBJ2-7; 9 nucleotides align to TRBD2. CDR3 sequence: CASSPWASGTNYEQYF. CDR3 nucleotide sequence: TGCGCCAGCAGCCCGTGGGCTAGCGGGACCAACTACGAGCAGTACTTC.